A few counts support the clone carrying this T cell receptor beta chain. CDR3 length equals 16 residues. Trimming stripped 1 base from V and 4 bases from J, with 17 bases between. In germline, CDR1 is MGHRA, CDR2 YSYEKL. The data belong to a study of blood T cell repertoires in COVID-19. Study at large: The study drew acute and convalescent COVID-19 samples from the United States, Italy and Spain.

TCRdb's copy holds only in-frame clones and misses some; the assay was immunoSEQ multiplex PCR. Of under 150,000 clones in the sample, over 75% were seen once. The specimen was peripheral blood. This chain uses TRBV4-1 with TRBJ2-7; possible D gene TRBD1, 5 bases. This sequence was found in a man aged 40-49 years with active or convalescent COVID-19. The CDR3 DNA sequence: TGCGCCAGCAGCCAAGCGCTACAGGACCCCCCTTACGAGCAGTACTTC. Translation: CASSQALQDPPYEQYF.